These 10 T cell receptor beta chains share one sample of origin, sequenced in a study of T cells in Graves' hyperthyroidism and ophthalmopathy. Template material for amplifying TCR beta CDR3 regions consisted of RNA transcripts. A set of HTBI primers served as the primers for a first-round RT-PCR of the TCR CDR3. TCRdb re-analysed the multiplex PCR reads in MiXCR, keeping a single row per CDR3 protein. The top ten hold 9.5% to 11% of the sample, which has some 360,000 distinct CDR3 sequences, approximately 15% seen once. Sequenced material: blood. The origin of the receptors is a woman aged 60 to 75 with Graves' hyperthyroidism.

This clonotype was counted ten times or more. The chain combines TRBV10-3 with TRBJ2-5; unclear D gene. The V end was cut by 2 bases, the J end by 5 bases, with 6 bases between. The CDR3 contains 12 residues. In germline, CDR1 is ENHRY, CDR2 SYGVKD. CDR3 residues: CAISERRETQYF. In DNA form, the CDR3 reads TGTGCCATCAGTGAGAGGCGTGAGACCCAGTACTTC.

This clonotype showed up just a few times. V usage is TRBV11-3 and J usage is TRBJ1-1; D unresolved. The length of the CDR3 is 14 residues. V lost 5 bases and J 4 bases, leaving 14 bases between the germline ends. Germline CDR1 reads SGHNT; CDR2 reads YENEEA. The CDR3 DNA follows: TGTGCCAGCAGCCGAGCGGCTGTTGGCACTGAAGCTTTCTTT. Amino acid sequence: CASSRAAVGTEAFF.

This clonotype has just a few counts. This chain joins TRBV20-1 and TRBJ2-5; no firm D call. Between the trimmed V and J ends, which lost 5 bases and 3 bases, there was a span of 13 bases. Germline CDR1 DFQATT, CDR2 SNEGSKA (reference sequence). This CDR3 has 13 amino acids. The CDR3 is CSARWLREETQYF. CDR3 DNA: TGCAGTGCTCGGTGGTTGCGAGAAGAGACCCAGTACTTC.

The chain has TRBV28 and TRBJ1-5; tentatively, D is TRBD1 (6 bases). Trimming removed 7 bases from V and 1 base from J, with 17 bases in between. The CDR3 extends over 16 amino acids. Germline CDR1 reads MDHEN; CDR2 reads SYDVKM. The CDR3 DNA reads TGTGCCAGCACGACCCAGGGGTTTGGGAGCAATCAGCCCCAGCATTTT. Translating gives CASTTQGFGSNQPQHF.

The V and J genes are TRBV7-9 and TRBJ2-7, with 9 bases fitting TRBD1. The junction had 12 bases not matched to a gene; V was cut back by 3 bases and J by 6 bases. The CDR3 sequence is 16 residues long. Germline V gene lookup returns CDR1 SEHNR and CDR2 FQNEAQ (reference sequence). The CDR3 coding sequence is TGTGCCAGCAGCTTCCCGGACAGGGGTTCCGGGTGCGAGCAGTACTTC. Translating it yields CASSFPDRGSGCEQYF.

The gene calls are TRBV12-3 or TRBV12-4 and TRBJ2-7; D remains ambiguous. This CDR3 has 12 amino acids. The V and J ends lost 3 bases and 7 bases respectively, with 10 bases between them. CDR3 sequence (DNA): TGTGCCAGCAGTTTCAGGATTGTAGAGCAGTACTTC. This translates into CASSFRIVEQYF.

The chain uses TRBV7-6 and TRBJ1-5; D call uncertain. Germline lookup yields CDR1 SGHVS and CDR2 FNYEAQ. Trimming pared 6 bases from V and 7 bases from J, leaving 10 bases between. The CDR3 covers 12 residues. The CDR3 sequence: CASSPQGQPQHF. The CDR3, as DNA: TGTGCCAGCAGTCCACAAGGCCAGCCCCAGCATTTT. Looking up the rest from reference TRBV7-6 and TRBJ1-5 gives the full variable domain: GAGVSQSPRYKVTKRGQDVALRCDPISGHVSLYWYRQALGQGPEFLTYFNYEAQQDKSGLPNDRFSAERPEGSISTLTIQRTEQRDSAMYRCASSPQGQPQHFGDGTRLSIL.

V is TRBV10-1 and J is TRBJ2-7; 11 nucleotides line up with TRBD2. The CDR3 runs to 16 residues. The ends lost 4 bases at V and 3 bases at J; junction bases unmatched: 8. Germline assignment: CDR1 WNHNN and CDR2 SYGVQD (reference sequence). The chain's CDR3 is CASSAWALAGGYEQYF. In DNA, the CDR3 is TGCGCCAGCAGTGCCTGGGCGCTAGCGGGAGGCTACGAGCAGTACTTC.

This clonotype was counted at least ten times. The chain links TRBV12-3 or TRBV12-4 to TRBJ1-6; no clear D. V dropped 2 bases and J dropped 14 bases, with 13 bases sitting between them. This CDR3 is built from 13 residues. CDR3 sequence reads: CASSLPPGVSLHF. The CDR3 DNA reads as TGTGCCAGCAGTTTACCGCCCGGGGTTTCCCTCCACTTT.

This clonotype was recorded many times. The CDR3 reads CASSEVGQLQETQYF. CDR3 coding DNA: TGTGCCAGCAGTGAGGTTGGACAGTTACAAGAGACCCAGTACTTC. This sequence joins TRBV2 and TRBJ2-5; tentative D call: TRBD1 (6 bases). V lost 3 bases to trimming and J lost 2 bases, with 13 bases between them. CDR3 size: 15 residues. Germline-derived CDR1 and CDR2 are SNHLY and FYNNEI.